A selection of T cell receptor beta chains follows, all from one sample in a study of cytotoxic CD8 clonotypes in ibrutinib-treated CLL. This table comes from immunoSEQ multiplex PCR, and its TCRdb copy is limited to in-frame clones, with some not included. The sample lists 250,000 to 350,000 clones, 60% to 80% occurring once. The source was PBMCs, collected at disease progression, from a patient treated with ibrutinib. The receptors here all came from a human donor with chronic lymphocytic leukemia. Each CDR3 is given with its conserved first and last residue. D genes are given only for firm matches. A row's size may be missing; if present it is once, few, many or a size class.

clone size	V gene	D gene	J gene	CDR3 DNA	CDR3 protein
.	TRBV29-1	.	TRBJ1-2	TGCAGCGTTGATTCCCGGGACCCCTCGAACTATGGCTACACCTTC	CSVDSRDPSNYGYTF
.	TRBV5-1	.	TRBJ2-7	TGCGCCAGCAGCTTGGTACAGCACGAGCAGTACTTC	CASSLVQHEQYF
.	TRBV7-2	TRBD1	TRBJ1-2	TGTGCCAGCAGCCAGTGGACAGGGGGCGGCTATGGCTACACCTTC	CASSQWTGGGYGYTF
few	TRBV18	TRBD2	TRBJ2-5	TGTGCCAGCTCATTCGGACTAGCGGGGAAGTTGGGGGAGACCCAGTACTTC	CASSFGLAGKLGETQYF
.	TRBV7-8	.	TRBJ2-7	TGTGCCAGCAGCACAGGGCCGGAGGAGCACTTC	CASSTGPEEHF
.	TRBV5-1	.	TRBJ2-3	TGCGCCAGCAGCTTGATAAGGGAATCCACAGATACGCAGTATTTT	CASSLIRESTDTQYF
.	TRBV28	.	TRBJ1-2	TGTGCCAGCAGTTTTCAGGGTGAGGACTATGGCTACACCTTC	CASSFQGEDYGYTF
.	TRBV7-3	.	TRBJ2-1	TGTGCCAGCAGCTTGGGCAGGGCAGTAAACAATGAGCAGTTCTTC	CASSLGRAVNNEQFF
.	TRBV6-5	.	TRBJ2-7	TGTGCCAGCAGTTACAGGCAGAGCTACGAGCAGTACTTC	CASSYRQSYEQYF
.	TRBV4-1	.	TRBJ1-1	TGCGCCAGCAGCCAAGTGAACACTGAAGCTTTCTTT	CASSQVNTEAFF
.	TRBV10-3	TRBD1	TRBJ2-7	TGTGCCATCCGGGACCGGGACAGGGAGCACGAGCAGTACTTC	CAIRDRDREHEQYF
.	TRBV7-9	.	TRBJ1-2	TGTGCCAGCAGCTTAGCACCCCAGGGTTATTATGGCTACACCTTC	CASSLAPQGYYGYTF
.	TRBV11-2	.	TRBJ2-7	TGTGCCAGCAGCGTCAGGGTCGGGGCCTACGAGCAGTACTTC	CASSVRVGAYEQYF
.	TRBV28	.	TRBJ2-7	TGTGCCAGCAGGGTAAGGGGAGCCTCCTACGAGCAGTACTTC	CASRVRGASYEQYF
.	TRBV5-4	.	TRBJ1-4	TGTGCCAGCAGCAACAGGGATGAAAAACTGTTTTTT	CASSNRDEKLFF
.	TRBV15	.	TRBJ2-3	TGTGCCACCAGCAGAGATGGGGCGGGGAGCACAGATACGCAGTATTTT	CATSRDGAGSTDTQYF
.	TRBV4-1	TRBD2	TRBJ2-5	TGCGCCAGCAGCCAAGTGAGATTGGGGCTAGCGGGAAAAGAGACCCAGTACTTC	CASSQVRLGLAGKETQYF
few	TRBV27	.	TRBJ2-7	TGTGCCAGCAGTCACCGCGGGTCCTACGAGCAGTACTTC	CASSHRGSYEQYF
.	TRBV6-5	.	TRBJ2-7	TGTGCCAGCACCAATACGCCTGGGTACGAGCAGTACTTC	CASTNTPGYEQYF
.	TRBV7-2	.	TRBJ2-7	TGTGCCATCGCCGCAAACTCCCAGTCCTACGAGCAGTACTTC	CAIAANSQSYEQYF
once	TRBV19	.	TRBJ1-5	TGTGCCAGTAGTATCCAGGATGAGCAGCCCCAGCATTTT	CASSIQDEQPQHF
.	TRBV10-3	.	TRBJ2-4	TGTGCCATCAGTGAGTACCCTCGCGGAGCCAAAAACATTCAGTACTTC	CAISEYPRGAKNIQYF
.	TRBV9	.	TRBJ1-3	TGTGCCAGCGGGGGAAACACCATATATTTT	CASGGNTIYF
.	TRBV4-1	.	TRBJ2-2	TGCGCCAGCAGCCAAGATAGTTGGCTCGGACCCACCGGGGAGCTGTTTTTT	CASSQDSWLGPTGELFF
.	TRBV13	TRBD2	TRBJ2-2	TGTGCCAGCAGCTCCGGGACTAGAGGCACCGGGGAGCTGTTTTTT	CASSSGTRGTGELFF
.	TRBV5-4	TRBD2	TRBJ2-2	TGTGCCAGCAGCGTGGGAGGGCCCGGGGAGCTGTTTTTT	CASSVGGPGELFF
.	TRBV5-6	TRBD1	TRBJ2-7	TGTGCCAGCAGCGAAGGGGGCCTAGATACCTACGAGCAGTACTTC	CASSEGGLDTYEQYF
.	TRBV29-1	TRBD1	TRBJ2-1	TGCAGCGTTTGTACCGGGACAGGGGGCAATGAGCAGTTCTTC	CSVCTGTGGNEQFF